This T cell receptor beta chain stems from a study of T cells in Graves' hyperthyroidism and ophthalmopathy. The wider study: The initial diagnosis was the point when peripheral blood was collected, ahead of any treatment. Study-wide results and caveats: Ophthalmopathy was predicted by the model a median of roughly 6 months ahead of onset. In blood, most of the thyroid clonotypes expanded above 0.001 were also present.

Out of roughly 10 ml of fresh peripheral blood came the PBMCs. Using RNA transcripts as the source, TCR beta CDR3 regions were amplified. First-round RT-PCR with HTBI primers amplified the TCR CDR3 region. TCRdb independently ran MiXCR on the multiplex PCR reads; one entry per CDR3 protein. The table lists about 640,000 distinct CDR3 sequences, around 13% of them singletons. With regard to this clonotype: Its target is unknown.

The sequence was obtained from a woman aged 45-65 years with Graves' ophthalmopathy. The sample consisted of blood.

This CDR3 reads CASSHLSGRVVNEQFF. In DNA form, the CDR3 reads TGCGCCAGCAGCCACCTTAGCGGGAGAGTAGTCAATGAGCAGTTCTTC. The V gene is TRBV4-3, the J gene TRBJ2-1; 9 bases are shared with TRBD2. CDR1 and CDR2 from the germline V gene are LGHNA and YSLEER. This CDR3 spans 16 amino acids. The junction had 9 bases not matched to a gene; V was cut back by 3 bases and J by 6 bases.